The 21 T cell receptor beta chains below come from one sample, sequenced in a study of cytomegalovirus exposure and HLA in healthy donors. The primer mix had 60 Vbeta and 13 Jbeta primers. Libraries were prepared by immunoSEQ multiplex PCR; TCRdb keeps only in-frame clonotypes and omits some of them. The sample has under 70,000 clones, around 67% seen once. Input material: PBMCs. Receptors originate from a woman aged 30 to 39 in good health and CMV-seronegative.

The chain's CDR3 is CASSPSWNGQNTEAFF. The CDR3 nucleotides are TGTGCCAGCAGCCCCTCCTGGAACGGACAGAACACTGAAGCTTTCTTT. The chain couples TRBV7-2 to TRBJ1-1, with D perhaps TRBD1 (5 bases). Germline V CDR1 and CDR2: SGHTA, FQGNSA. V lost 5 bases and J 1 base, leaving 17 bases between the germline ends. The CDR3 runs to 16 residues.

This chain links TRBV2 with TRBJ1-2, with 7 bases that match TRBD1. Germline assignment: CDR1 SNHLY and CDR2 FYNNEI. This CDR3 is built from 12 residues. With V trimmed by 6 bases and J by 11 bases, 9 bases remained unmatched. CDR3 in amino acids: CASRRDSLSYTF. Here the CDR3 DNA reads TGTGCCAGCAGGAGGGACAGTTTATCGTACACCTTC.

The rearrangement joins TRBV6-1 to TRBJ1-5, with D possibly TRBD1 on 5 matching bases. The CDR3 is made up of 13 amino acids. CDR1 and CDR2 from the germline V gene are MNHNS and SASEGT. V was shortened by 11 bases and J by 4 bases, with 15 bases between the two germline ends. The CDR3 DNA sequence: TGTGCCGCGGGGCCCACTGGGAATCAGCCCCAGCATTTT. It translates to CAAGPTGNQPQHF.

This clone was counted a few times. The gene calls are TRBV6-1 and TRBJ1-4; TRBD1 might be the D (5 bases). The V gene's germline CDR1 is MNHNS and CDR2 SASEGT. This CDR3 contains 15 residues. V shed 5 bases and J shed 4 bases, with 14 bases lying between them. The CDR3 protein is CASSLRRGGNEKLFF. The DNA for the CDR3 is TGTGCCAGCAGTTTAAGGAGGGGTGGTAATGAAAAACTGTTTTTT.

For the CDR3, the DNA is TGTGCCAGCAGTCCTTCTAGCGAGGGGGGGAATGAGCAGTTCTTC. As protein: CASSPSSEGGNEQFF. The rearrangement links TRBV2 to TRBJ2-1; perhaps TRBD2 as D (7 bases). Germline CDR1 is SNHLY and CDR2 is FYNNEI. The CDR3 length is 15 residues. Trimming stripped 5 bases from V and 7 bases from J, with 18 bases between.

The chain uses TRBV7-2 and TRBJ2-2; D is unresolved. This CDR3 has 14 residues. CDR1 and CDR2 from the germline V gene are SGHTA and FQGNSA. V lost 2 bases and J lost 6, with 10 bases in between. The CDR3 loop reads CASSLSPLAGELFF. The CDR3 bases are TGTGCCAGCAGCTTATCCCCGCTAGCCGGGGAGCTGTTTTTT.

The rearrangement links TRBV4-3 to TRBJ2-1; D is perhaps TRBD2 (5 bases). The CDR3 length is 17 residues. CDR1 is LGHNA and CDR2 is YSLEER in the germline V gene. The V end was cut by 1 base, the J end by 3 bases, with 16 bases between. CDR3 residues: CASSQVATQRFYNEQFF. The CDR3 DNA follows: TGCGCCAGCAGCCAAGTAGCGACACAACGCTTCTACAATGAGCAGTTCTTC.

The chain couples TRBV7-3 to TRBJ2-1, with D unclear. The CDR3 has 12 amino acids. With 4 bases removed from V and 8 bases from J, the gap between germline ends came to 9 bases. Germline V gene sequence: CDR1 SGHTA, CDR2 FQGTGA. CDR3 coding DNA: TGTGCCAGCAGCTCCGACGGGTATGAGCAGTTCTTC. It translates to CASSSDGYEQFF.

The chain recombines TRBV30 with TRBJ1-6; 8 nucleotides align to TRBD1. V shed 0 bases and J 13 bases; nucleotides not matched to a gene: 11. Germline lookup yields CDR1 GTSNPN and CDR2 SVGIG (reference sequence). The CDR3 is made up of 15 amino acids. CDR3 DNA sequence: TGTGCCTGGAGTGTAAAGGACAGGGCCACTTTCCCCCTCCACTTT. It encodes CAWSVKDRATFPLHF.

DNA for the CDR3: TGCGCCAGCAGGGCAGGGGGGCGGGATATCGATGAGCAGTTCTTC. This translates into CASRAGGRDIDEQFF. J is TRBJ2-1 and V is TRBV5-1, with D maybe TRBD1 (7 bases). V shed 5 bases and J shed 8 bases, with 20 bases lying between them. This CDR3 is built from 15 residues. Germline CDR1 is SGHRS and CDR2 is YFSETQ.

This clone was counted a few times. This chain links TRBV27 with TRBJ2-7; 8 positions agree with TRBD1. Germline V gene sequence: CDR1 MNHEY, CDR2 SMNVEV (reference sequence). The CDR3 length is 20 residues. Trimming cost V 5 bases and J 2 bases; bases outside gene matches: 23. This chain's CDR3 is CASSHLPGGERGWGAYEQYF. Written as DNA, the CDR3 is TGTGCCAGCAGTCACCTTCCAGGGGGCGAAAGGGGGTGGGGTGCCTACGAGCAGTACTTC.

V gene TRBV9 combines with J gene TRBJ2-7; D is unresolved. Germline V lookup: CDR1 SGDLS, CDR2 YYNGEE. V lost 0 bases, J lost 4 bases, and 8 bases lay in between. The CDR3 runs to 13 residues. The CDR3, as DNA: TGTGCCAGCAGCGTAGGTGACACGTACGAGCAGTACTTC. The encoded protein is CASSVGDTYEQYF.

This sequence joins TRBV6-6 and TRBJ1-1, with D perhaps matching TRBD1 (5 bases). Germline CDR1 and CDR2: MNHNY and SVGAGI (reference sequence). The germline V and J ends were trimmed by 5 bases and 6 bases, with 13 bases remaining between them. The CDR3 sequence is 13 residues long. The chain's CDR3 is CASSQETEAEAFF. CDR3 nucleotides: TGTGCCAGCAGTCAAGAGACAGAGGCTGAAGCTTTCTTT.

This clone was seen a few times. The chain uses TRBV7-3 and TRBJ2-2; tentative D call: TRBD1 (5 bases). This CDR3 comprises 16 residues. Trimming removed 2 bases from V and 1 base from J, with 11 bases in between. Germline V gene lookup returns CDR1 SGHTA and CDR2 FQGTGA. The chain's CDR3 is CASSLSRALNTGELFF. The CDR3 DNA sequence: TGTGCCAGCAGCTTATCCAGGGCATTGAACACCGGGGAGCTGTTTTTT.

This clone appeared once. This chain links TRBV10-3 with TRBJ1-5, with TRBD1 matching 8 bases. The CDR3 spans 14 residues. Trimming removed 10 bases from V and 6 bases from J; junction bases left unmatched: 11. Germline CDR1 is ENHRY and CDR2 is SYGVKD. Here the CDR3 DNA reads TGTGCCAACCTTTTTCAGGGGGCCGCTCAGCCCCAGCATTTT. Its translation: CANLFQGAAQPQHF.

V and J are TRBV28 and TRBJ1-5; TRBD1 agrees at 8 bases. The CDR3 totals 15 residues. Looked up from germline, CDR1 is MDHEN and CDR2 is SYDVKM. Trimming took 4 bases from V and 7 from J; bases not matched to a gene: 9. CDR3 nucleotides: TGTGCCAGCAGTTCCAAAGGACAGGGCCGACAGCCCCAGCATTTT. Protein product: CASSSKGQGRQPQHF.

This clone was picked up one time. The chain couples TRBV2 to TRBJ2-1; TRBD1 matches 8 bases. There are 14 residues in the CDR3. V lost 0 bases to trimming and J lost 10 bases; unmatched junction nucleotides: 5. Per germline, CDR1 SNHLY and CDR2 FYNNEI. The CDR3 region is CASSEALGDREQFF. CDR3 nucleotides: TGTGCCAGCAGTGAAGCGCTTGGGGACAGGGAGCAGTTCTTC.

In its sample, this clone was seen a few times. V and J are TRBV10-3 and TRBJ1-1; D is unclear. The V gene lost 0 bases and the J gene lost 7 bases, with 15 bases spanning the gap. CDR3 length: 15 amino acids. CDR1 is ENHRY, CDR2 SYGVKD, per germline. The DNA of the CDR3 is TGTGCCATCAGTGAGTCAGAGGTAGAAGGCGGTGAAGCTTTCTTT. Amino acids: CAISESEVEGGEAFF.

Here the CDR3 reads CASSQDGGQWPQHF. CDR3 DNA: TGCGCCAGCAGCCAAGATGGCGGGCAATGGCCCCAGCATTTT. The chain has TRBV4-1 and TRBJ1-5; D unclear. Trimming shortened V by 0 bases and J by 9 bases, and 12 bases separated the two germline ends. Germline CDR1 reads MGHRA; CDR2 reads YSYEKL. The CDR3 is 14 residues long.

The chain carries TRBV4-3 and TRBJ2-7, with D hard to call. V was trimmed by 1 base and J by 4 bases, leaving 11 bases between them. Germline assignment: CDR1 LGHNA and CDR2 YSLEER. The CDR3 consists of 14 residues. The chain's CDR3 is CASSQGPNVYEQYF. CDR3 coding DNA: TGCGCCAGCAGCCAAGGTCCAAATGTGTACGAGCAGTACTTC.

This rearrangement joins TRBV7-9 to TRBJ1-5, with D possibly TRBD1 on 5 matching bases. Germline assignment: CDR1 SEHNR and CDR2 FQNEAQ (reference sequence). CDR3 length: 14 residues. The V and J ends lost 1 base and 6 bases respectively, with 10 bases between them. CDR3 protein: CASSLEGARQPQHF. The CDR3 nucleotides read TGTGCCAGCAGCTTAGAAGGGGCCCGTCAGCCCCAGCATTTT.